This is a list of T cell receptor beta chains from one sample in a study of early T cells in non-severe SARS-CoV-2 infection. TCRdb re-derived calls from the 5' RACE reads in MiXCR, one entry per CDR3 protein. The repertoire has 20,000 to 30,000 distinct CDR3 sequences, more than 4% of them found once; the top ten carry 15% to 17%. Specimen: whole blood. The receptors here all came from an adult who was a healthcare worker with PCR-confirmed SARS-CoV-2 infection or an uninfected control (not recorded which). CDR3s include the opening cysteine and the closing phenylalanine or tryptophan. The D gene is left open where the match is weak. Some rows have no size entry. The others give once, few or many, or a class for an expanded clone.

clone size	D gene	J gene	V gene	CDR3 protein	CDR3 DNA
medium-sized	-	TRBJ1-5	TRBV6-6	CASSRRGGSQPQHF	TGTGCCAGCAGCCGGAGGGGGGGCAGCCAGCCCCAGCATTTT
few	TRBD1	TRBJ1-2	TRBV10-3	CATSGQGASNYGYTF	TGTGCCACTTCCGGACAGGGCGCATCTAACTATGGCTACACCTTC
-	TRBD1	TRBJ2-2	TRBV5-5	CASSLGELGTGPKHSLTGELFF	TGTGCCAGCAGCTTGGGGGAGTTAGGGACAGGGCCTAAACATTCTCTCACCGGGGAGCTGTTTTTT
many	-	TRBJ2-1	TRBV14	CASSQDHYRRFF	TGTGCCAGCAGCCAAGATCATTATCGCCGTTTCTTC
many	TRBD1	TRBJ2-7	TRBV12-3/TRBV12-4	CASSLGQGVYEQYF	TGTGCCAGCAGTTTAGGACAGGGGGTTTACGAGCAGTACTTC
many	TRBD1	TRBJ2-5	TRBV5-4	CASSPGTGGEETQYF	TGTGCCAGCAGCCCTGGTACAGGGGGAGAAGAGACCCAGTACTTC
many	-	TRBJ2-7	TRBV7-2	CASSSYLDEQYF	TGTGCCAGCAGCTCTTACTTGGACGAGCAGTACTTC
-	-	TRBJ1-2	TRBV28	CASSEAGTVFGGYTF	TGTGCCAGCAGTGAGGCCGGGACTGTTTTTGGTGGCTACACCTTC
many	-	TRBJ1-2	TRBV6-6	CASFFGRGRDYGYTF	TGTGCCAGTTTCTTTGGTCGGGGGCGGGACTATGGCTACACCTTC
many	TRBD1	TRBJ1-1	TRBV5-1	CASSLFSPGQIKNTEAFF	TGCGCCAGCAGCTTGTTTTCGCCGGGACAGATCAAGAACACTGAAGCTTTCTTT
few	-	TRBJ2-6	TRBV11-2	CASSVESSGANVLTF	TGTGCCAGCAGCGTCGAGAGCTCTGGGGCCAACGTCCTGACTTTC
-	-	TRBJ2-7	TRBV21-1	CASSKVGTETYEQYF	TGTGCCAGCAGCAAAGTTGGGACAGAAACCTACGAGCAGTACTTC
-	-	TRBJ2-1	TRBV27	CASSLAGPAYNEQFF	TGTGCCAGCAGTTTAGCGGGTCCTGCCTACAATGAGCAGTTCTTC
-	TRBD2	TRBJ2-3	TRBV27	CASWGLATDTQYF	TGTGCCAGCTGGGGACTAGCAACAGATACGCAGTATTTT
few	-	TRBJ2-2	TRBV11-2	CASTTGARGTGELFF	TGTGCCAGCACCACGGGAGCGCGGGGCACCGGGGAGCTGTTTTTT
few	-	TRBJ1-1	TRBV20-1	CSASFRANTEAFF	TGCAGTGCTAGTTTCAGGGCGAACACTGAAGCTTTCTTT
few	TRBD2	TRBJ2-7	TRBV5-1	CASRGGMTYEQYF	TGCGCCAGCCGCGGGGGGATGACCTACGAGCAGTACTTC
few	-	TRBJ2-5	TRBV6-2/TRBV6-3	CASRSTPPQQETQYF	TGTGCCAGCCGCTCCACCCCCCCGCAGCAAGAGACCCAGTACTTC
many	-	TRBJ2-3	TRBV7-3	CASSRSGVTDTQYF	TGTGCCAGCAGCCGCTCGGGGGTTACAGATACGCAGTATTTT
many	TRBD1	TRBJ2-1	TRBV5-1	CASSPGQSSYNEQFF	TGCGCCAGCAGCCCGGGACAGAGCTCCTACAATGAGCAGTTCTTC
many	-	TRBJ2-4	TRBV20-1	CSARDHGPLGPRQAKNIQYF	TGCAGTGCTAGAGATCACGGGCCCCTAGGTCCCAGGCAGGCCAAAAACATTCAGTACTTC
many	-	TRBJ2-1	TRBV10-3	CAISLAGGFDSYNEQFF	TGTGCCATCAGCCTAGCAGGGGGGTTCGACTCCTACAATGAGCAGTTCTTC
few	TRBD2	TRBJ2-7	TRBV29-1	CSVVGLAGYEQYF	TGCAGCGTTGTGGGTCTAGCGGGCTACGAGCAGTACTTC
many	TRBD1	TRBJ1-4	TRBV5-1	CASGRIPGQLNEKLFF	TGCGCCAGCGGGAGGATACCGGGACAGCTTAATGAAAAACTGTTTTTT
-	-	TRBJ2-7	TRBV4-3	CASSQDLGGIYEQYF	TGCGCCAGCAGCCAAGATTTGGGAGGTATCTACGAGCAGTACTTC
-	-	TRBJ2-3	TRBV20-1	CSASLLRIDTQYF	TGCAGTGCTAGTTTACTACGAATAGATACGCAGTATTTT
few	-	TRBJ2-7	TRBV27	CASSLARNAEQYF	TGTGCCAGCAGTTTGGCTAGAAACGCCGAGCAGTACTTC
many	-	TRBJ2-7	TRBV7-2	CASSQPQSYEQYF	TGTGCCAGCAGCCAACCCCAGAGTTACGAGCAGTACTTC
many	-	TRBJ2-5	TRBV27	CASSFGTAPRETQYF	TGTGCCAGCAGTTTTGGAACGGCCCCGAGGGAGACCCAGTACTTC
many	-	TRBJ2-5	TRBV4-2	CASSRRKIPGGLPEETQYF	TGTGCCAGCAGCCGACGCAAGATACCAGGGGGGCTTCCAGAAGAGACCCAGTACTTC
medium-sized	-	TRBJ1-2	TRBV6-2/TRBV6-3	CASSPSPAIGYTF	TGTGCCAGCAGTCCCTCGCCCGCGATCGGCTACACCTTC
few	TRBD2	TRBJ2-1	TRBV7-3	CASSLSSGGMDEQFF	TGTGCCAGCAGCTTAAGCAGCGGGGGTATGGATGAGCAGTTCTTC
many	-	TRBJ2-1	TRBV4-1	CASSQVGGRNEQFF	TGCGCCAGCAGCCAAGTTGGGGGGCGAAATGAGCAGTTCTTC
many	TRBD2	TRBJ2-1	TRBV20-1	CSARDGLAGTKYNEQFF	TGCAGTGCTAGAGATGGACTAGCGGGGACAAAATACAATGAGCAGTTCTTC
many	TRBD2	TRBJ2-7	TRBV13	CASSLGELAGTYEQYF	TGTGCCAGCAGCTTAGGGGAACTAGCGGGGACCTACGAGCAGTACTTC
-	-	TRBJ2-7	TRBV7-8	CASSLAGSSYEQYF	TGTGCCAGCAGCTTAGCCGGGTCCTCGTACGAGCAGTACTTC
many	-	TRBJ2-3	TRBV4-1	CASSQVTPPDTQYF	TGCGCCAGCAGCCAAGTGACTCCCCCGGATACGCAGTATTTT
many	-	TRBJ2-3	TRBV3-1	CASSDTDTQYF	TGTGCCAGCAGCGACACAGATACGCAGTATTTT
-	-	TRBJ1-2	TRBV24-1	CATSVGSYGYTF	TGTGCCACCAGTGTGGGGTCCTATGGCTACACCTTC
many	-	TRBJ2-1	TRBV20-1	CSAGWSYNEQFF	TGCAGTGCCGGGTGGTCCTACAATGAGCAGTTCTTC
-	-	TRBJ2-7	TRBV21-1	CASSTVGQAREQYF	TGTGCCAGCAGCACCGTCGGACAGGCGCGGGAGCAGTACTTC
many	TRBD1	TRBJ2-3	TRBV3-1	CASSPQGARRNTQYF	TGTGCCAGCAGCCCCCAGGGGGCGAGGAGAAATACGCAGTATTTT
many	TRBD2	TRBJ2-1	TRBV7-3	CASSSLAGGPNEQFF	TGTGCCAGCAGCTCTCTAGCGGGGGGGCCAAATGAGCAGTTCTTC
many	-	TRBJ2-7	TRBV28	CASREQGRNYEQYF	TGTGCCAGCAGGGAACAGGGTCGGAACTACGAGCAGTACTTC
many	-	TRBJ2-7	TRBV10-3	CAISSRAQLKVYEQYF	TGTGCCATCAGTTCTAGGGCCCAGTTAAAGGTCTACGAGCAGTACTTC
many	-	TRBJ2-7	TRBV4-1	CASSQDESGEHYEQYF	TGCGCCAGCAGCCAAGATGAGTCGGGAGAACACTACGAGCAGTACTTC
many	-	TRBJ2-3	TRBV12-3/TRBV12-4	CASRDPLAADVQYF	TGTGCCAGCAGAGACCCCCTAGCCGCGGATGTGCAGTATTTT
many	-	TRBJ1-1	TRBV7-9	CASSLAFHAFF	TGTGCCAGCAGCTTAGCGTTTCACGCTTTCTTT
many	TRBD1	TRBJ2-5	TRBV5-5	CASSLGTGVSETQYF	TGTGCCAGCAGCTTGGGGACAGGGGTTTCAGAGACCCAGTACTTC
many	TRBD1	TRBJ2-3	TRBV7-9	CASSWTGPRYGTQYF	TGTGCCAGCAGCTGGACAGGGCCTCGCTATGGTACGCAGTATTTT
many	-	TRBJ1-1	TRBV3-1	CATTRNTEAFF	TGTGCCACCACACGGAACACTGAAGCTTTCTTT
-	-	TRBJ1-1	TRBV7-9	CASSLALFQSAFF	TGTGCCAGCAGCTTAGCGTTGTTCCAGTCAGCTTTCTTT
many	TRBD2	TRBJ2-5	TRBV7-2	CASESGGQETQYF	TGTGCCTCGGAAAGCGGGGGTCAAGAGACCCAGTACTTC
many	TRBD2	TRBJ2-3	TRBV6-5	CASSSPLTSGSWDTQYF	TGTGCCAGCAGCTCCCCCTTGACTAGCGGGAGCTGGGATACGCAGTATTTT
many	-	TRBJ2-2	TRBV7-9	CASSSTGTNTGELFF	TGTGCCAGCAGCTCGACAGGGACTAACACCGGGGAGCTGTTTTTT
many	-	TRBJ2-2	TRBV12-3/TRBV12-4	CASSFENTGELFF	TGTGCCAGCAGTTTCGAAAACACCGGGGAGCTGTTTTTT
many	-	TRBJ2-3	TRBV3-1	CASKGVDTQYF	TGTGCCAGCAAGGGGGTCGATACGCAGTATTTT
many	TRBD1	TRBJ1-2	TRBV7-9	CASSRATGGNGYTF	TGTGCCAGCAGCCGAGCAACAGGGGGTAATGGCTACACCTTC
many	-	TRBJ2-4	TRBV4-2	CASSQDYGETNIQYF	TGTGCCAGCAGCCAAGATTATGGCGAGACTAACATTCAGTACTTC